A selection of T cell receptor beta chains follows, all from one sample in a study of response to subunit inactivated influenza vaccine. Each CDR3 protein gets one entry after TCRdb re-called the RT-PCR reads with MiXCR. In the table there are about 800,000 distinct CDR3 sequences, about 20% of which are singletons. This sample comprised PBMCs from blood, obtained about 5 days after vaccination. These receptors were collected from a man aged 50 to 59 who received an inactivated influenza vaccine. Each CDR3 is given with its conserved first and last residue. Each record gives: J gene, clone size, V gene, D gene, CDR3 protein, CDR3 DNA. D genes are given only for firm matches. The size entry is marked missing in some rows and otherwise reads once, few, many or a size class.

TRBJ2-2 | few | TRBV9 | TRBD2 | CASSGGLAGPPGELFF | TGTGCCAGCAGCGGTGGACTAGCGGGGCCTCCCGGGGAGCTGTTTTTT
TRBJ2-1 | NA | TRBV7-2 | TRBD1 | CASTTSPGQGLNEQFF | TGTGCCAGCACTACAAGCCCGGGACAGGGCCTCAATGAGCAGTTCTTC
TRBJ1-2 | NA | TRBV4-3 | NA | CASSPARGREGYTF | TGCGCCAGCAGCCCAGCAAGGGGAAGGGAGGGCTACACCTTC
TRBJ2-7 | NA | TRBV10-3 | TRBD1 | CAISGDRGDYEQYF | TGTGCCATCAGTGGTGACAGGGGGGACTACGAGCAGTACTTC
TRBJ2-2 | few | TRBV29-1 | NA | CSATGNTGELFF | TGCAGCGCGACAGGGAACACCGGGGAGCTGTTTTTT
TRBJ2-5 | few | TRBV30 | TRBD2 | CACRGGPGETQYF | TGTGCCTGCCGCGGGGGGCCCGGAGAGACCCAGTACTTC
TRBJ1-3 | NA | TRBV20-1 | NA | CSARDFYGNTIYF | TGCAGTGCTAGAGATTTTTACGGAAACACCATATATTTT
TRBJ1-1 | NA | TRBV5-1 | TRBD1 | CASSLTDRGTLGTEAFF | TGCGCCAGCAGCTTGACGGACAGGGGGACGTTGGGAACTGAAGCTTTCTTT
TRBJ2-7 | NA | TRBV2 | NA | CASSPNTRPDSQQYF | TGTGCCAGCAGCCCCAACACCCGCCCTGATTCTCAGCAGTACTTC
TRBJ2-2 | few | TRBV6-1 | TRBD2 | CASSEVGGPVVGELFF | TGTGCCAGCAGTGAAGTGGGAGGGCCTGTCGTCGGGGAGCTGTTTTTT
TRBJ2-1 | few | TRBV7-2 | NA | CASSLSPLAIYNEQFF | TGTGCCAGCAGCTTAAGCCCACTAGCCATATACAATGAGCAGTTCTTC
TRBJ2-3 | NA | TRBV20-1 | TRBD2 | CSAQTSGSDAQYF | TGCAGTGCCCAGACTAGCGGGAGTGATGCGCAGTATTTT
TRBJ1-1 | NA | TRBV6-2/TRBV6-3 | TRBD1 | CASSYVLRGLGDTEAFF | TGTGCCAGCAGTTACGTATTAAGGGGGCTTGGCGACACTGAAGCTTTCTTT
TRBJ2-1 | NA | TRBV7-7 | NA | CASSLGDPGNNEQFF | TGTGCCAGCAGCTTAGGGGATCCAGGTAACAATGAGCAGTTCTTC
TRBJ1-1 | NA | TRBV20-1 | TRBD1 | CSALSGTGDRNTEAFF | TGCAGTGCTTTATCCGGGACAGGGGACCGGAACACTGAAGCTTTCTTT
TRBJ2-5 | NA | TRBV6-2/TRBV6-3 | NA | CASRRAGTETQYF | TGTGCCAGCAGACGAGCAGGGACGGAGACCCAGTACTTC
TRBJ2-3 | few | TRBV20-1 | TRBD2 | CSAKAGGPTDTQYF | TGCAGTGCCAAAGCGGGAGGGCCGACAGATACGCAGTATTTT
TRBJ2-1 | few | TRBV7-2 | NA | CASSLVLGQGPNNEQFF | TGTGCCAGCAGCTTAGTGCTCGGGCAGGGTCCAAACAATGAGCAGTTCTTC
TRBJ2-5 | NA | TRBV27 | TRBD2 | CASSLIGAGGGETQYF | TGTGCCAGCAGTTTAATTGGAGCGGGGGGCGGAGAGACCCAGTACTTC
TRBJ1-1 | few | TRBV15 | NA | CATSRWDGLNTEAFF | TGTGCCACCAGCAGATGGGACGGGTTAAACACTGAAGCTTTCTTT
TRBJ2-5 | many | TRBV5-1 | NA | CASSHGQRETQYF | TGCGCCAGCAGCCATGGACAGCGAGAGACCCAGTACTTC
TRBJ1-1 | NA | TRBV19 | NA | CASSIQQGLNTEAFF | TGTGCCAGTAGTATTCAACAGGGACTGAACACTGAAGCTTTCTTT
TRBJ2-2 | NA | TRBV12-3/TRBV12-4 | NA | CASRSLTGYTGELFF | TGTGCCAGCAGATCCCTGACGGGATACACCGGGGAGCTGTTTTTT
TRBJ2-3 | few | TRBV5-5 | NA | CASSLWDTQYF | TGTGCCAGCAGCTTATGGGATACGCAGTATTTT
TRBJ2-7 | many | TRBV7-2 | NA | CASSSDGIYEQYF | TGTGCCAGCAGCTCGGACGGCATCTACGAGCAGTACTTC
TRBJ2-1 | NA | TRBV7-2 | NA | CASSLAATLSSYNEQFF | TGTGCCAGCAGCTTAGCGGCTACCCTAAGCTCCTACAATGAGCAGTTCTTC
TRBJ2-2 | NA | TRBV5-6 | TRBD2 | CASSSSGRAMGGELFF | TGTGCCAGCAGCTCCAGCGGGAGGGCCATGGGCGGGGAGCTGTTTTTT
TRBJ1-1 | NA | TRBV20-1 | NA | CSADGPPLEAAFF | TGCAGTGCCGATGGACCCCCGCTGGAGGCAGCTTTCTTT
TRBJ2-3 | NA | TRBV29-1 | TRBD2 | CSVVGTSGNADTQYF | TGCAGCGTAGTCGGGACTAGCGGGAACGCAGATACGCAGTATTTT
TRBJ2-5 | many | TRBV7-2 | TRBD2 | CASTRLAGRETQYF | TGTGCCAGCACCCGCCTAGCGGGACGGGAGACCCAGTACTTC
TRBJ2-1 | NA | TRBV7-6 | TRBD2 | CASSLPAGTRQFF | TGTGCCAGCAGCTTGCCCGCCGGGACTAGACAGTTCTTC
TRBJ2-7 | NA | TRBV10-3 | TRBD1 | CAISGRQGSSYEQYF | TGTGCCATCAGTGGTAGACAGGGATCGTCCTACGAGCAGTACTTC
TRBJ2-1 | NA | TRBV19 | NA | CASSPRSTLNEQFF | TGTGCCAGTAGTCCCCGATCCACCCTCAATGAGCAGTTCTTC
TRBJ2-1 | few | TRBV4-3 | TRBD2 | CASSQSRLAGSYNEQFF | TGCGCCAGCAGCCAATCAAGGCTAGCGGGATCCTACAATGAGCAGTTCTTC
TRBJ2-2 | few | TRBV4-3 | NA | CASSPTRDTGELFF | TGCGCCAGCAGCCCCACGCGGGACACCGGGGAGCTGTTTTTT
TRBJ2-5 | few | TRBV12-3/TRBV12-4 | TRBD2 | CASSPYSGVETQYF | TGTGCCAGCAGTCCCTACAGCGGGGTTGAGACCCAGTACTTC
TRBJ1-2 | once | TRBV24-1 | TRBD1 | CAAGGQGARGYTF | TGTGCCGCAGGAGGACAGGGGGCGCGAGGCTACACCTTC